This TCR beta chain comes out of a study of identical twins. General study results and limits: The same donors were not followed; conclusions instead depended on cross-sectional statistical analysis. Insertion counts were lower in abundant cord blood beta clonotypes, a trend that memory repertoires did not show.

With regard to this clonotype: What it binds is unknown.

Each donor was a healthy Caucasian. TCRdb recomputed calls from the 5' RACE reads with MiXCR, one row per CDR3 protein. The sample yields approximately 500,000 distinct CDR3 sequences, roughly 15% seen once. In germline, CDR1 is DFQATT, CDR2 SNEGSKA (reference sequence). V was shortened by 1 base and J by 0 bases, with 21 bases between the two germline ends. The CDR3 covers 18 residues. These same data were also listed under a study on yellow fever vaccine responses in identical twins.

This receptor was obtained from a woman aged 18-29 years in good health. The gene calls are TRBV20-1 and TRBJ1-1; no definite D call. Sequencing was performed on CD4+ T cells sorted from blood. The CDR3 bases are TGCAGTGCTAGAGGTTCGGCAGGCCAGTCGAACCTGAACACTGAAGCTTTCTTT. It yields the protein CSARGSAGQSNLNTEAFF.